Listed below are T cell receptor beta chains from one sample, sequenced in a study of T cell responses to AZD1222 COVID-19 vaccine. Profiled with immunoSEQ multiplex PCR; TCRdb holds only in-frame clones, not every one. The table has some 85,000 clones, roughly 87% seen once; the top ten hold roughly 23%. The source material was peripheral blood, sampled on day 0 of AZD1222 vaccination. These receptors were obtained from an adult in good health. Both conserved end residues are part of each CDR3.

>TRBV6-6
CASSSAGTGVNSPLHF
>TRBV24-1
CATSDFPNYGYTF
>TRBV18
CASSPGQGAYNEQFF
>TRBV6-5
CASRWGASEAFF
>TRBV7-3
CASSRQGDTEAFF
>TRBV28
CASSWRGGAQETQYF
>TRBV19
CASSTNHLQGAPYEQYF
>TRBV3-1/TRBV3-2
CASSLYSSYEQYF
>TRBV7-9
CASSLESGYGSPLHF
>TRBV11-2
CASSPNRSGNTIYF
>TRBV28
CASSRPGTTGNEQFF
>TRBV11-3
CASSLEVRDLTDTQYF
>TRBV5-1
CASSPVPDRDSPLHF
>TRBV18
CASSPLAGGETDTQYF
>TRBV6-2/TRBV6-3
CASSYFGQLSGNTIYF
>TRBV19
CASSRDRGNTEAFF
>TRBV6-5
CASSPPDGTGEQFF